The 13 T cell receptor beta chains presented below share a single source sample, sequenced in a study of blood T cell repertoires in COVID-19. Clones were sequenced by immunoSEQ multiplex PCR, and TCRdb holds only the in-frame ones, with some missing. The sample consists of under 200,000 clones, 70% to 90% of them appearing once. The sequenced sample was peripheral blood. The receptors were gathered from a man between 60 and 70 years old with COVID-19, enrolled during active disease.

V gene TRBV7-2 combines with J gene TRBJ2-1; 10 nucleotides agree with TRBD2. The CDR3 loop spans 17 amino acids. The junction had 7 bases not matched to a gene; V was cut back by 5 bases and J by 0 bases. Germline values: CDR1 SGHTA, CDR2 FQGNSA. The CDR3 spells CASSGGTSDSSYNEQFF. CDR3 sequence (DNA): TGTGCCAGCAGCGGGGGGACTAGCGATAGCTCCTACAATGAGCAGTTCTTC.

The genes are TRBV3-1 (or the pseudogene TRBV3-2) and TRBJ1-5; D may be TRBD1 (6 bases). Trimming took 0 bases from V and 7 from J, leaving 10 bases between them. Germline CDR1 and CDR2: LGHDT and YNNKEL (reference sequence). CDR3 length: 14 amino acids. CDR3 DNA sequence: TGTGCCAGCAGCCAAGAATGGGGGCCGCAGCCCCAGCATTTT. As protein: CASSQEWGPQPQHF.

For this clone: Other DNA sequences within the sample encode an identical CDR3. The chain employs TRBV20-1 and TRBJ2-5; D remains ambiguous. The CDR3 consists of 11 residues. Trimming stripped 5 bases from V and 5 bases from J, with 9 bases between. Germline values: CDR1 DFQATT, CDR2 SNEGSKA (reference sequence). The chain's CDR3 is CSAPRLETQYF. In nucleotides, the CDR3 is TGCAGTGCTCCCCGTCTTGAGACCCAGTACTTC.

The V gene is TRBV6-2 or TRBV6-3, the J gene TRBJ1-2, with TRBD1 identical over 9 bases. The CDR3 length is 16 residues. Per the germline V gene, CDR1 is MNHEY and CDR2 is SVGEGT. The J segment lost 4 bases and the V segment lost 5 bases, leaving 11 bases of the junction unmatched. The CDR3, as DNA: TGTGCCAGCAGTCCATCTTGGGACAGGGATAGCTATGGCTACACCTTC. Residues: CASSPSWDRDSYGYTF.

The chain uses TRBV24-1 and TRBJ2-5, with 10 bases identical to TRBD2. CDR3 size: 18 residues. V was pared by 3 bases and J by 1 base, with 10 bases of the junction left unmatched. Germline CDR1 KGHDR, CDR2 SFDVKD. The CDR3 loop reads CATSDNPSLAGAQETQYF. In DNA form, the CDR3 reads TGTGCCACCAGTGATAACCCCTCCCTAGCGGGGGCCCAAGAGACCCAGTACTTC.

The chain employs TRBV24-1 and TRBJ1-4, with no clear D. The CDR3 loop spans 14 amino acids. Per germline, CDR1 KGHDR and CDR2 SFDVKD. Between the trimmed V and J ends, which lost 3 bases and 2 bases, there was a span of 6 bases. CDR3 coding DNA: TGTGCCACCAGTGATACCGGGACTAATGAAAAACTGTTTTTT. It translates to CATSDTGTNEKLFF.

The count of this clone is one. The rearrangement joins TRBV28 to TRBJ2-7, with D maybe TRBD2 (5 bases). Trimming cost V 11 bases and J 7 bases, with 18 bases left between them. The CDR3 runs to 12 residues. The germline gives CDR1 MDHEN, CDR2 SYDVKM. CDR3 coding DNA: TGTGCCCACAATGAGGGAAGTGTTGAGCAGTACTTC. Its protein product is CAHNEGSVEQYF.

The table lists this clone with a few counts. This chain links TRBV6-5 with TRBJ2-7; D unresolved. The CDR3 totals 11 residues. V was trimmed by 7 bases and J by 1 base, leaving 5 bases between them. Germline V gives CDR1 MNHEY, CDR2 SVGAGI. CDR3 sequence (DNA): TGTGCCAGCATGAGATCCTACGAGCAGTACTTC. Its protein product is CASMRSYEQYF.

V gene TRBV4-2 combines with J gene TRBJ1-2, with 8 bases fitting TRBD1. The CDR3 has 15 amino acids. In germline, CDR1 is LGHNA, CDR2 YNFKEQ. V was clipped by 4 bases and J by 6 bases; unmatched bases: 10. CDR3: CASSRNGQGGDGYTF. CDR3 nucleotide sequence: TGTGCCAGCAGCCGAAATGGACAGGGCGGGGATGGCTACACCTTC.

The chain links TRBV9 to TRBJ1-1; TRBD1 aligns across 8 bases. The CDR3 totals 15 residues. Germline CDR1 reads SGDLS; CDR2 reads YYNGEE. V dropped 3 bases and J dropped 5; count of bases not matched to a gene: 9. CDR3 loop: CASSAQGELGTEAFF. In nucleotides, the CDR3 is TGTGCCAGCAGCGCACAGGGGGAGCTGGGTACTGAAGCTTTCTTT.

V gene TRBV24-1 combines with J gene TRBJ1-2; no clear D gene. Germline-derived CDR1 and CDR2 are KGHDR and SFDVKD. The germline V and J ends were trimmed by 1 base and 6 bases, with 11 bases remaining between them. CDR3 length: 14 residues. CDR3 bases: TGTGCCACCAGTGATTTAGAGGGAAGGAATGGCTACACCTTC. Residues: CATSDLEGRNGYTF.

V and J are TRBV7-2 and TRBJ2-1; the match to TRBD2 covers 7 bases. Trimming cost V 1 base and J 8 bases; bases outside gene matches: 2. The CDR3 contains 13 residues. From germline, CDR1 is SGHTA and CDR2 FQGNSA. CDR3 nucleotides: TGTGCCAGCAGCTTAGGCCGGGGGGATGAGCAGTTCTTC. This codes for CASSLGRGDEQFF.

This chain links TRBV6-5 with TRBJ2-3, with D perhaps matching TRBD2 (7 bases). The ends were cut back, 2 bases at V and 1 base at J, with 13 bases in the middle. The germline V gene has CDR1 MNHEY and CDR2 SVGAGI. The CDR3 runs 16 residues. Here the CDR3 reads CASSYLRGAGTDTQYF. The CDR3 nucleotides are TGTGCCAGCAGTTACCTCCGGGGGGCGGGCACAGATACGCAGTATTTT.